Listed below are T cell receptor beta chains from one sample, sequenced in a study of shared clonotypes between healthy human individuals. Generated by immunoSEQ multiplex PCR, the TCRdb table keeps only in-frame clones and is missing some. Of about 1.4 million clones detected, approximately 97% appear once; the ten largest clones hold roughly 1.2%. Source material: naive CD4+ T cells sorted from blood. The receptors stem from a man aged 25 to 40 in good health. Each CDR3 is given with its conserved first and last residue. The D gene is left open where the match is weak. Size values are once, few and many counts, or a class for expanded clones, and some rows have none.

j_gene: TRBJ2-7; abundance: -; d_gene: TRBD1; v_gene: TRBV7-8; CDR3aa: CASSTNRGAEQYF; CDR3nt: TGTGCCAGCAGCACAAACAGGGGCGCCGAGCAGTACTTC
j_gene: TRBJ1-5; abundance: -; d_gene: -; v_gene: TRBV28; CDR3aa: CASSRLQPQHF; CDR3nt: TGTGCCAGCAGTCGACTTCAGCCCCAGCATTTT
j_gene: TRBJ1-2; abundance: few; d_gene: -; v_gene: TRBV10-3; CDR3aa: CAISESTRRYAGYTF; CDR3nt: TGTGCCATCAGTGAGTCGACTCGACGCTACGCGGGCTACACCTTC
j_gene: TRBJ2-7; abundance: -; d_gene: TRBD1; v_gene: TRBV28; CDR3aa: CASSTTDRAPYEQYF; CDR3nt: TGTGCCAGCAGCACTACGGACAGGGCCCCCTACGAGCAGTACTTC
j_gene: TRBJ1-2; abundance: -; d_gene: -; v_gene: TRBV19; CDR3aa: CASSIPEPLYGYTF; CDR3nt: TGTGCCAGTAGTATTCCGGAGCCGCTATATGGCTACACCTTC
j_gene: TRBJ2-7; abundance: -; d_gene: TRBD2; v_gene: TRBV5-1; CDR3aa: CASGLGTIGSYEQYF; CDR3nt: TGCGCCAGCGGCTTAGGGACTATAGGCTCCTACGAGCAGTACTTC
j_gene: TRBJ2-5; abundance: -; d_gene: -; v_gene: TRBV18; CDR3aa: CASSLLSGQETQYF; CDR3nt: TGTGCCAGCTCACTTCTTAGTGGGCAAGAGACCCAGTACTTC
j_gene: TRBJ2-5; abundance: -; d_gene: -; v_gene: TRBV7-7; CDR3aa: CASSTREGGETQYF; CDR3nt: TGTGCCAGCAGCACCCGCGAGGGCGGAGAGACCCAGTACTTC
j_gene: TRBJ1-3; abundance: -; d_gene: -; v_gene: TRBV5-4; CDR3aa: CASSLGMPREGNTIYF; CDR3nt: TGTGCCAGCAGCTTGGGAATGCCGAGAGAGGGAAACACCATATATTTT
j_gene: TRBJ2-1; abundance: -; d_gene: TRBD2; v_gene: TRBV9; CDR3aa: CASSVGAGGSSYNEQFF; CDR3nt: TGTGCCAGCAGCGTAGGGGCGGGAGGGAGCTCCTACAATGAGCAGTTCTTC
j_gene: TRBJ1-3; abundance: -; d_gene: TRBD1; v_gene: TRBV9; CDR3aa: CASSAPGQTIQNTIYF; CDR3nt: TGTGCCAGCAGCGCCCCGGGACAGACCATTCAAAACACCATATATTTT
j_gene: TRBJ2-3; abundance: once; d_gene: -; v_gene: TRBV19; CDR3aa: CASSMDWAASTDTQYF; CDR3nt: TGTGCCAGTAGTATGGACTGGGCTGCTAGCACAGATACGCAGTATTTT
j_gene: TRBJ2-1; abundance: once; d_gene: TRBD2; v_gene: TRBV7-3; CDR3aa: CASSRGLASYNEQFF; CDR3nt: TGTGCCAGCAGCCGGGGACTAGCGTCCTACAATGAGCAGTTCTTC
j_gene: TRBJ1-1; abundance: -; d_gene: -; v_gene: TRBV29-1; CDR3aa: CSVDQVPVNTEAFF; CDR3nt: TGCAGCGTTGACCAGGTTCCTGTGAACACTGAAGCTTTCTTT
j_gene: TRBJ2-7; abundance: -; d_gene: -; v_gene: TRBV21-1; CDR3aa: CASSRNRGVTRYEQYF; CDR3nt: TGTGCCAGCAGCAGGAACCGGGGGGTGACTAGGTACGAGCAGTACTTC
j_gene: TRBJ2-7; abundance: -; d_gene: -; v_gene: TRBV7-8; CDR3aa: CASSLVGELGEQYF; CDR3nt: TGTGCCAGCAGCTTAGTGGGGGAACTTGGCGAGCAGTACTTC
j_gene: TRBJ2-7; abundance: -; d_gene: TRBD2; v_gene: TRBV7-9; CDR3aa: CASRTSGTYEQYF; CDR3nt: TGTGCCAGCCGGACTAGCGGAACCTACGAGCAGTACTTC
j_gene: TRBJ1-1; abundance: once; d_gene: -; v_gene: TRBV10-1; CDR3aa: CASSAAKQGNTEAFF; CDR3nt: TGCGCCAGCAGTGCTGCCAAACAGGGGAACACTGAAGCTTTCTTT
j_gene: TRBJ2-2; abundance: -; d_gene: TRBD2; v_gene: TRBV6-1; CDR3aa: CASSAFGPGGTGELFF; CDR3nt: TGTGCCAGCAGTGCTTTCGGGCCCGGGGGGACCGGGGAGCTGTTTTTT
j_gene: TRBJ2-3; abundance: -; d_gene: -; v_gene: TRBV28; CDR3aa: CASSTRYGLSDTDTQYF; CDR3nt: TGTGCCAGCAGCACGCGGTACGGACTTTCCGATACAGATACGCAGTATTTT
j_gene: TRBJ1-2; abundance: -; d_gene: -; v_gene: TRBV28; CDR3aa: CASRESYGYTF; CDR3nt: TGTGCCAGCAGGGAATCCTATGGCTACACCTTC
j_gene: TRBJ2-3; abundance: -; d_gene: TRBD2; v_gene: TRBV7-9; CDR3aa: CASSPSSGLAGTDTQYF; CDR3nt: TGTGCCAGCAGCCCCTCCTCGGGACTAGCCGGCACAGATACGCAGTATTTT
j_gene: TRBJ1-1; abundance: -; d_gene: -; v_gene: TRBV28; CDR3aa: CASRRQQLLNTEAFF; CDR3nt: TGTGCCAGCAGAAGACAGCAGCTCCTGAACACTGAAGCTTTCTTT
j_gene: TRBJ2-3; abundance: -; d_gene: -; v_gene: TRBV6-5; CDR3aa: CASSSQLPSTDTQYF; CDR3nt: TGTGCCAGCAGTTCACAGCTTCCTAGCACAGATACGCAGTATTTT
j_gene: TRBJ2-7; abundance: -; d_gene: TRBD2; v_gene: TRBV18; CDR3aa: CASSPVASGGSYEQYF; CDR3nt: TGTGCCAGCTCACCAGTGGCTAGCGGGGGTTCCTACGAGCAGTACTTC
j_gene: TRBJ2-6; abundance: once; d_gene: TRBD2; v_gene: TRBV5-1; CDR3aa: CASSLGAAGAGANVLTF; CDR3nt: TGCGCCAGCAGCTTGGGGGCAGCGGGAGCTGGGGCCAACGTCCTGACTTTC
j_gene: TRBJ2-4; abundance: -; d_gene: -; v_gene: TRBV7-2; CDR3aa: CASTPTPSKNIQYF; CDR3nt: TGTGCCAGCACCCCGACTCCCTCCAAAAACATTCAGTACTTC
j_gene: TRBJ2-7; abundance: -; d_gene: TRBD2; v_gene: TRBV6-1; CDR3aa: CASSEAGGRHYEQYF; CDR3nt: TGTGCCAGCAGTGAAGCGGGCGGGAGACACTACGAGCAGTACTTC
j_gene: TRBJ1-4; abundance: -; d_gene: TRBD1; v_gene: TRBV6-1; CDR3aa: CASSEFTGGNEKLFF; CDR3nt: TGTGCCAGCAGTGAATTTACAGGGGGGAATGAAAAACTGTTTTTT
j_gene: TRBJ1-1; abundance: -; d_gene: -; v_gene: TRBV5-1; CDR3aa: CASSLTGLGAEAFF; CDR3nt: TGCGCCAGCAGCTTAACGGGTTTGGGAGCTGAAGCTTTCTTT
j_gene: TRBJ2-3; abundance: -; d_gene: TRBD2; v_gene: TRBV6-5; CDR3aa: CASGKAGADTQYF; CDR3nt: TGTGCCAGCGGGAAGGCGGGAGCAGATACGCAGTATTTT
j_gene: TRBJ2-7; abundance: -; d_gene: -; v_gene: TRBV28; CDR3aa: CASSFPHSVTRLEQYF; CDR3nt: TGTGCCAGCAGTTTTCCCCACAGTGTCACTCGGCTCGAGCAGTACTTC
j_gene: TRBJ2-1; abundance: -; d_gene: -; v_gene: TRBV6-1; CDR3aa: CASSTRLSYNEQFF; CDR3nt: TGTGCCAGCAGTACTCGGCTATCTTACAATGAGCAGTTCTTC
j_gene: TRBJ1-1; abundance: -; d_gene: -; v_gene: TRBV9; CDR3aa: CASSNRGNTEAFF; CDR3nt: TGTGCCAGCAGCAATAGGGGGAACACTGAAGCTTTCTTT
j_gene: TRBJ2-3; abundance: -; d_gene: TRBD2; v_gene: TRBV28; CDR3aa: CASELAGDADTQYF; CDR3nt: TGTGCCAGCGAACTAGCGGGAGATGCAGATACGCAGTATTTT
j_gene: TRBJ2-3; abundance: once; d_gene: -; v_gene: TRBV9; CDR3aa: CASSVAQGGNTQYF; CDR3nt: TGTGCCAGCAGCGTAGCCCAGGGGGGCAATACGCAGTATTTT